Only a few counts were recorded for the clone carrying this T cell receptor beta chain. Its antigen is undetermined. TCRdb re-called the reads with MiXCR, one entry per CDR3 protein. The profile shows almost 90,000 distinct CDR3 sequences, 25% to 30% of them singletons. This record belongs to a study of T cell repertoires in cytomegalovirus infection. Germline V CDR1 and CDR2: SGHDN, FVKESK. The CDR3 extends over 15 amino acids. V was trimmed by 0 bases and J by 6 bases, leaving 13 bases between them. This material consisted of CD8+ T cells from cultured PBMCs, taken from culture after CMV antigen stimulation. This chain links TRBV14 with TRBJ2-3, with D perhaps TRBD2 (5 bases). This TCR derives from a human donor in good health (CMV status not recorded). Some clones in this sample may be carry-over from other donors' samples. CDR3 in amino acids: CASSQDSTGFDTQYF. The CDR3 DNA is TGTGCCAGCAGCCAAGATAGTACGGGGTTCGATACGCAGTATTTT.